Listed below are T cell receptor beta chains from one sample, sequenced in a study of shared clonotypes between healthy human individuals. Only in-frame clones appear in the TCRdb table, and some are missing; sequencing was by immunoSEQ multiplex PCR. Of 450,000 to 650,000 clones in the sample, around 76% are singletons; the top ten hold about 11%. The specimen was PBMCs. The receptors were sampled from a woman aged 40 to 50 in good health. Some clones in this sample may be carry-over from other donors' samples. The CDR3 runs from the conserved cysteine through the conserved F or W. A D gene is named only where the DNA matches it firmly. Expanded clones are given a class, and other clones once, few, many or no size at all.

v_call: TRBV2; clone_size: -; d_call: -; j_call: TRBJ2-5; cdr3_nt: TGTGCCAGCTTATATGCGGGGACCCAGTACTTC; cdr3_aa: CASLYAGTQYF
v_call: TRBV7-8; clone_size: once; d_call: -; j_call: TRBJ2-5; cdr3_nt: TGTGCCAGCAGCTCGCAGCTAGCCGAGACCCAGTACTTC; cdr3_aa: CASSSQLAETQYF
v_call: TRBV18; clone_size: -; d_call: -; j_call: TRBJ1-1; cdr3_nt: TGTGCCAGCTCACCACCCTCGGAGCTTGAAGCTTTCTTT; cdr3_aa: CASSPPSELEAFF
v_call: TRBV9; clone_size: -; d_call: -; j_call: TRBJ2-1; cdr3_nt: TGTGCCAGCAGCGCCCTTTGGGTCGGCGAGCAGTTCTTC; cdr3_aa: CASSALWVGEQFF
v_call: TRBV19; clone_size: -; d_call: -; j_call: TRBJ1-1; cdr3_nt: TGTGCCAGTAGTGCCACAGAGAACACTGAAGCTTTCTTT; cdr3_aa: CASSATENTEAFF
v_call: TRBV10-3; clone_size: -; d_call: TRBD1; j_call: TRBJ2-7; cdr3_nt: TGTGCCATTGGGGACAGCTCCTACGAGCAGTACTTC; cdr3_aa: CAIGDSSYEQYF
v_call: TRBV28; clone_size: -; d_call: TRBD1; j_call: TRBJ1-5; cdr3_nt: TGTGCCAGCGGACAGGTTAATCAGCCCCAGCATTTT; cdr3_aa: CASGQVNQPQHF
v_call: TRBV28; clone_size: -; d_call: -; j_call: TRBJ1-1; cdr3_nt: TGTGCCAGCAGTTTATTGCAGGGAGCGAACACTGAAGCTTTCTTT; cdr3_aa: CASSLLQGANTEAFF
v_call: TRBV6-6; clone_size: -; d_call: TRBD2; j_call: TRBJ2-2; cdr3_nt: TGTGCCAGCTGCCTAGCGGGTAGTGCCGGGGAGCTGTTTTTT; cdr3_aa: CASCLAGSAGELFF
v_call: TRBV7-3; clone_size: -; d_call: -; j_call: TRBJ2-1; cdr3_nt: TGTGCCAGCAGCCAGGGGTCCTACAATGAGCAGTTCTTC; cdr3_aa: CASSQGSYNEQFF
v_call: TRBV6-5; clone_size: -; d_call: -; j_call: TRBJ2-5; cdr3_nt: TGTGCCAGCAGTTACCCCGGGGGAGAGACCCAGTACTTC; cdr3_aa: CASSYPGGETQYF
v_call: TRBV5-1; clone_size: -; d_call: TRBD1; j_call: TRBJ2-3; cdr3_nt: TGCGCCTCCACGGGACGGACAGGGGTTGGCGCAGATACGCAGTATTTT; cdr3_aa: CASTGRTGVGADTQYF
v_call: TRBV4-3; clone_size: once; d_call: -; j_call: TRBJ1-3; cdr3_nt: TGCGCCAGCAGCCAAGATTGGGACACTGGAAACACCATATATTTT; cdr3_aa: CASSQDWDTGNTIYF
v_call: TRBV6-5; clone_size: few; d_call: -; j_call: TRBJ1-2; cdr3_nt: TGTGCCACCCTGAGGGGCAGGGTGGACAACTATGGCTACACCTTC; cdr3_aa: CATLRGRVDNYGYTF
v_call: TRBV5-8; clone_size: -; d_call: -; j_call: TRBJ2-5; cdr3_nt: TGTGCCAGCCCGGGCATAGCCAGGGCAACCCAGTACTTC; cdr3_aa: CASPGIARATQYF
v_call: TRBV2; clone_size: -; d_call: -; j_call: TRBJ2-2; cdr3_nt: TGTGCCAGCAGTTCACACTCAGGGGGGGCCGGGGAGCTGTTTTTT; cdr3_aa: CASSSHSGGAGELFF
v_call: TRBV28; clone_size: many; d_call: TRBD1; j_call: TRBJ1-6; cdr3_nt: TGTGCCCACAGGACAGGGGTGAATTCACCCCTCCACTTT; cdr3_aa: CAHRTGVNSPLHF
v_call: TRBV28; clone_size: -; d_call: -; j_call: TRBJ1-2; cdr3_nt: TGTGCCAGCAGTTCCGCAGAGAACTATGGCTACACCTTC; cdr3_aa: CASSSAENYGYTF
v_call: TRBV15; clone_size: many; d_call: -; j_call: TRBJ1-4; cdr3_nt: TGTGCCACCAGCAGAGATCTCAGGGAGCGACTGTTTTTT; cdr3_aa: CATSRDLRERLFF
v_call: TRBV9; clone_size: -; d_call: -; j_call: TRBJ2-1; cdr3_nt: TGTGCCAGCAGCGTAGTGGGCTCCTACAATGAGCAGTTCTTC; cdr3_aa: CASSVVGSYNEQFF
v_call: TRBV7-9; clone_size: -; d_call: TRBD2; j_call: TRBJ2-3; cdr3_nt: TGTGCCAGCAGCTTACCCGGACTAGCGGGAGTGGGTACGCAGTATTTT; cdr3_aa: CASSLPGLAGVGTQYF
v_call: TRBV6-5; clone_size: once; d_call: -; j_call: TRBJ2-7; cdr3_nt: TGTGCCAGCAGTCTTGGCAGGGTCTCCTACGAGCAGTACTTC; cdr3_aa: CASSLGRVSYEQYF
v_call: TRBV30; clone_size: -; d_call: -; j_call: TRBJ2-7; cdr3_nt: TGTGCCTTACAACGGGACGCCACCTACGAGCAGTACTTC; cdr3_aa: CALQRDATYEQYF
v_call: TRBV28; clone_size: -; d_call: -; j_call: TRBJ2-7; cdr3_nt: TGTGCCAGCAGTTTCGGGGGAGAGGAGGGCTACGAGCAGTACTTC; cdr3_aa: CASSFGGEEGYEQYF
v_call: TRBV9; clone_size: -; d_call: -; j_call: TRBJ2-3; cdr3_nt: TGTGCCAGCAGCTTTTGGACGGGAAGATCGGATACGCAGTATTTT; cdr3_aa: CASSFWTGRSDTQYF
v_call: TRBV30; clone_size: -; d_call: -; j_call: TRBJ2-7; cdr3_nt: TGTGCCTGGAGTTCTCCGGGAGAGCAGTACTTC; cdr3_aa: CAWSSPGEQYF
v_call: TRBV9; clone_size: -; d_call: -; j_call: TRBJ2-7; cdr3_nt: TGTGCCAGCAGCCAAGGGGGTTACAGGGTAGTAAGCGAGCAGTACTTC; cdr3_aa: CASSQGGYRVVSEQYF